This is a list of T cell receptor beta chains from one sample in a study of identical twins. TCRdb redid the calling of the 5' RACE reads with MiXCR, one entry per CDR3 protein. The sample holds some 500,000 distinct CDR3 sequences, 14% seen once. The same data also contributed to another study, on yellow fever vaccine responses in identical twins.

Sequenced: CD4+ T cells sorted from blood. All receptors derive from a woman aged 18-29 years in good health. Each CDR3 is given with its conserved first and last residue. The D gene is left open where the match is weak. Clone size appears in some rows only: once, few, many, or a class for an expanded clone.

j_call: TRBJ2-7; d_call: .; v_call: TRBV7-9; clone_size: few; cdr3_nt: TGTGCCAGCAGCTTCCGGACAGAGAGAGTCGAGCAGTACTTC; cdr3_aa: CASSFRTERVEQYF
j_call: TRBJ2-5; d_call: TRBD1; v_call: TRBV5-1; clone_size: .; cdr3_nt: TGCGCCAGCAGCTTGGCCGGACAGGTGAGGGAGACCCAGTACTTC; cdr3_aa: CASSLAGQVRETQYF
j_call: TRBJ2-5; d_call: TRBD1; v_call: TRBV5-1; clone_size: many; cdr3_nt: TGCGCCAGCAGCCGTCAGAACGACAGGGACGGTGAGACCCAGTACTTC; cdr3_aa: CASSRQNDRDGETQYF
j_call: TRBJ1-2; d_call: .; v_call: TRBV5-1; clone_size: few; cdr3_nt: TGCGCCAGCAGCTTGGTTTCAGGGGACTATGGCTACACCTTC; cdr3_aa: CASSLVSGDYGYTF
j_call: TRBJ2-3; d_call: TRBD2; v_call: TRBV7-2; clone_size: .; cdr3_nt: TGTGCCAGCAGCTTGAGAGCGGGGGGCAGCACAGATACGCAGTATTTT; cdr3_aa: CASSLRAGGSTDTQYF
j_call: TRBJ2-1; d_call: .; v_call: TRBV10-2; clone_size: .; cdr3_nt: TGCGCCCGCAGTGAGATTGGGCGGACCCGCAACAATGAGCAGTTCTTC; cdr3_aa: CARSEIGRTRNNEQFF
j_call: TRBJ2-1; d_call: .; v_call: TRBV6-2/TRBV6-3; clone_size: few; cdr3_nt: TGTGCCAGCAGTTACGAGGGCGGAGGGAGAAATGAGCAGTTCTTC; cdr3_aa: CASSYEGGGRNEQFF
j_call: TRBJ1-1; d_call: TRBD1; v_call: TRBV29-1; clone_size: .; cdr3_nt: TGCAGCGTCAACAGGGGGGGGAACACTGAAGCTTTCTTT; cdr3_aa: CSVNRGGNTEAFF
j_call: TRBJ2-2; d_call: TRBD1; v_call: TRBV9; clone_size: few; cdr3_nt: TGTGCCAGCAGCGTTCGGGACAGGGAGACCGGGGAGCTGTTTTTT; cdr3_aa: CASSVRDRETGELFF
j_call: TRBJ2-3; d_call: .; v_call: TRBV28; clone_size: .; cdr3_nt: TGTGCCAGCAGTTCAAGGGGGTTCGGCACAGATACGCAGTATTTT; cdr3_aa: CASSSRGFGTDTQYF
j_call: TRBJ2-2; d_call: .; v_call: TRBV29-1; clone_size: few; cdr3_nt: TGCAGCGTGACACTGAGGGCAGCGAACACCGGGGAGCTGTTTTTT; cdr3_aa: CSVTLRAANTGELFF
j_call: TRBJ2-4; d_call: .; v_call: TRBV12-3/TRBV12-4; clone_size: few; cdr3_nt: TGTGCCAGCAGGGACGGCAGGACACACCTAGCCAAAAACATTCAGTACTTC; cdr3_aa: CASRDGRTHLAKNIQYF
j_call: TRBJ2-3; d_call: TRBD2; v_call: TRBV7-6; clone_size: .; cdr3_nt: TGTGCCAGCAGCGTCCTAGCGGGGGGTACTTCAGATACGCAGTATTTT; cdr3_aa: CASSVLAGGTSDTQYF
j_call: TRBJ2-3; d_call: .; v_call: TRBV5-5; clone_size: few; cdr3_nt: TGTGCCAGCAGCTTGGTGATCCCCGGGGATACGCAGTATTTT; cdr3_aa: CASSLVIPGDTQYF
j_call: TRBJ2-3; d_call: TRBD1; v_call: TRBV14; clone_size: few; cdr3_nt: TGTGCCAGCAGCCAACGCGGACAGGGAAAAATCCTCCTTTTTGATACGCAGTATTTT; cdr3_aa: CASSQRGQGKILLFDTQYF
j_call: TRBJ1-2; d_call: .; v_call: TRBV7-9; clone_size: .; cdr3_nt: TGTGCCAGCAGCTTAGCGAGCTATGGCTACACCTTC; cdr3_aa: CASSLASYGYTF
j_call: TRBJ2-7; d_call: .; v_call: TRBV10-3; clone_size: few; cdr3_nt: TGTGCCATCAGTGATAGGTACGAGCAGTACTTC; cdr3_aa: CAISDRYEQYF
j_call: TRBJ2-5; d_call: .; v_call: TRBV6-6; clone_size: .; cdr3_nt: TGTGCCAGCAGTATCGCAGGGCGGGAGACCCAGTACTTC; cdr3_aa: CASSIAGRETQYF
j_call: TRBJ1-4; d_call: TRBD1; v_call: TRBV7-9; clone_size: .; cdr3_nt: TGTGCCAGCAGCCCCCGGCGGGACAGGGGCGAAAAACTGTTTTTT; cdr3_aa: CASSPRRDRGEKLFF
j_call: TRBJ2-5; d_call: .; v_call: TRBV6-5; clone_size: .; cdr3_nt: TGTGCCAGCAGTTACATAGGGAGTGTAGAGACCCAGTACTTC; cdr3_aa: CASSYIGSVETQYF
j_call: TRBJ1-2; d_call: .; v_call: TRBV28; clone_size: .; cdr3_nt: TGTGCCAGCGGGGGGCCGTCGAACTATGGCTACACCTTC; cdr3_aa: CASGGPSNYGYTF
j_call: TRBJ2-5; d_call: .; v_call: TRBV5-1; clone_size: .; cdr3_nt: TGCGCCAGCAGCTTGAGTGTACCCTTCCAAGAGACCCAGTACTTC; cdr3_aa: CASSLSVPFQETQYF
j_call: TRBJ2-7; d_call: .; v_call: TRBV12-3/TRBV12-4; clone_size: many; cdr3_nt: TGTGCCAGCAGTCCCGACAGCCTGGCCTACGAGCAGTACTTC; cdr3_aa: CASSPDSLAYEQYF
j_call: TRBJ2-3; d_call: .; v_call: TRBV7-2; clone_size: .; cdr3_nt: TGTGCCAGCAGCTTCTACAGGGACACAGATACGCAGTATTTT; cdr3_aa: CASSFYRDTDTQYF
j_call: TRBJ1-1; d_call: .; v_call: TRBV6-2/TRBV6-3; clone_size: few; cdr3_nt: TGTGCCAGCAGTTACTTTGGACAGAAAAACACTGAAGCTTTCTTT; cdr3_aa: CASSYFGQKNTEAFF
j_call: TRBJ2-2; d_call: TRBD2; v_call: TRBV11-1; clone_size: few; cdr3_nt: TGTGCCAGCAGCTTAGACCCCCCGGGACTAGTGACCGGGGAGCTGTTTTTT; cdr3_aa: CASSLDPPGLVTGELFF
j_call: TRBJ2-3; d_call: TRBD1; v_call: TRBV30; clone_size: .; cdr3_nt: TGTGCCTGGAGCAGGGGGCTCACAGATACGCAGTATTTT; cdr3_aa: CAWSRGLTDTQYF
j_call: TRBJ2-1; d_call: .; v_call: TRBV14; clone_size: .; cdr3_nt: TGTGCCAGCAGCCAAGACCTGGGGGGTTTAGGTGAGCAGTTCTTC; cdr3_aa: CASSQDLGGLGEQFF